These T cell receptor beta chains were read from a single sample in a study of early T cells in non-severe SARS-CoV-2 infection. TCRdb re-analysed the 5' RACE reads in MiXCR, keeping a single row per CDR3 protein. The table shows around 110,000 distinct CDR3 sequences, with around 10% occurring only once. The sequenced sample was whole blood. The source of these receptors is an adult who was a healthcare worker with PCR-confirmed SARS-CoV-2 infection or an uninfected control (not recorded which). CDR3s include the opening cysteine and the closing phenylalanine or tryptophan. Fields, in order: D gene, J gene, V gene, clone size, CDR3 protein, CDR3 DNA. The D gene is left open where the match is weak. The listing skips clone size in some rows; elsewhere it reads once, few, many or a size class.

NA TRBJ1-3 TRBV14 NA CASSQDIGPSGNTIYF TGTGCCAGCAGCCAAGACATTGGCCCTTCTGGAAACACCATATATTTT
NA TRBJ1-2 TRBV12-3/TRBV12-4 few CASSWGTVYGYTF TGTGCCAGCAGTTGGGGGACGGTCTATGGCTACACCTTC
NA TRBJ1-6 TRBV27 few CASSSTQGYNSPLHF TGTGCCAGCAGTTCCACACAGGGCTATAATTCACCCCTCCACTTT
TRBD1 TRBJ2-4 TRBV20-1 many CSAREQGIGNIQYF TGCAGTGCTAGAGAACAGGGGATTGGGAACATTCAGTACTTC
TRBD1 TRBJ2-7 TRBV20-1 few CSAEGQGYNEQYF TGCAGTGCTGAGGGACAGGGATACAACGAGCAGTACTTC
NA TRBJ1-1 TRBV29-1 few CSVAGRRTEAFF TGCAGCGTTGCCGGACGAAGGACTGAAGCTTTCTTT
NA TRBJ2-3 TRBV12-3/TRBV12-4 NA CASSLLADTQYF TGTGCCAGCAGTTTATTAGCAGATACGCAGTATTTT
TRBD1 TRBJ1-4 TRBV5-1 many CASSLTGGGEKLFF TGCGCCAGCAGCTTGACAGGGGGCGGTGAAAAACTGTTTTTT
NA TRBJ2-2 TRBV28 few CASSLRGWWFSGELFF TGTGCCAGCAGTTTGAGGGGGTGGTGGTTCTCCGGGGAGCTGTTTTTT
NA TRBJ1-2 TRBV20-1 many CSARSGWGYTF TGCAGTGCTAGGTCCGGGTGGGGCTACACCTTC
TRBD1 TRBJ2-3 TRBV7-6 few CASSYPLTGTGAGDTQYF TGTGCCAGCAGCTACCCACTGACCGGGACAGGGGCCGGAGATACGCAGTATTTT
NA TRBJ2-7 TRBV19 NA CASRRDASYEQYF TGTGCCAGTAGGCGGGACGCATCCTACGAGCAGTACTTC
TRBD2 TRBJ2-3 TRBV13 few CASSSTSGAATQYF TGTGCCAGCAGCTCTACTAGCGGGGCCGCTACGCAGTATTTT
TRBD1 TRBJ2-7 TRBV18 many CASSFHPGQGTYEQYF TGTGCCAGCTCGTTTCATCCGGGACAGGGGACTTACGAGCAGTACTTC
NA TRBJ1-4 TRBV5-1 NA CASSLELSGEKLFF TGCGCCAGCAGCTTGGAGCTTAGTGGTGAAAAACTGTTTTTT
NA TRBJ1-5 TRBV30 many CAWSESPGGQPQHF TGTGCCTGGAGCGAAAGTCCCGGCGGGCAGCCCCAGCATTTT
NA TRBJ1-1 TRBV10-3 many CAISDLSEEAFF TGTGCCATCAGTGACCTGTCAGAAGAAGCTTTCTTT